What follows are 32 T cell receptor beta chains derived from one specimen sequenced in a study of blood T cell repertoires in COVID-19. Assay: immunoSEQ multiplex PCR; the TCRdb copy retains only in-frame clones and omits some. The top ten hold just under 9.5% of the sample, which has hundreds of thousands of clones, roughly 91% seen once. Sequencing was done on a sample of PBMCs or T cells enriched from blood (not recorded which). These receptors all stem from a young woman who had recovered from COVID-19.

V and J are TRBV21-1 and TRBJ2-7; the table's TRBD1 call for D was not verified on the DNA. TRBV21-1 is shown as a pseudogene. The CDR3 contains 12 residues. This chain's CDR3 is CASSTDIAEQYF. The CDR3, as DNA: TGTGCCAGCAGCACGGACATCGCCGAGCAGTACTTC.

The rearrangement uses TRBV30 and TRBJ1-3, with D maybe TRBD1 (6 bases). Trimming removed 3 bases at V and 1 base at J, with 13 bases between. The CDR3 consists of 15 residues. The V gene's germline CDR1 is GTSNPN and CDR2 SVGIG (reference sequence). The CDR3 coding sequence is TGTGCCTGGAGAGACAGGTTCATTTCTGGAAACACCATATATTTT. Amino acids: CAWRDRFISGNTIYF.

The rearrangement links TRBV11-2 to TRBJ2-7; 15 nucleotides match TRBD2. Germline V lookup: CDR1 SGHAT, CDR2 FQNNGV. The junction had 11 bases not matched to a gene; V was cut back by 3 bases and J by 2 bases. This CDR3 has 19 residues. The CDR3 DNA is TGTGCCAGCAGCTTCGGACTAGCGGGAGGGTTGAGTAAGGCCTACGAGCAGTACTTC. This sequence encodes CASSFGLAGGLSKAYEQYF.

Comments on this clone: This same CDR3 is encoded by further DNA sequences in the sample. The chain couples TRBV19 to TRBJ2-1, with a possible D match to TRBD2 (5 bases). This CDR3 has 15 amino acids. Germline V gene data show CDR1 as LNHDA and CDR2 as SQIVND (reference sequence). The V end lost 0 bases, the J end lost 0 bases, and 6 bases lay between the germline ends. The CDR3 DNA sequence: TGTGCCAGTAGTATAGAGGGGAGCTCCTACAATGAGCAGTTCTTC. Its protein is CASSIEGSSYNEQFF.

The chain is built from TRBV5-5 and TRBJ2-1; tentatively, D is TRBD2 (5 bases). The V end was cut by 2 bases, the J end by 1 base, with 10 bases between. CDR3 length: 15 residues. Germline CDR1 reads SGHKS; CDR2 reads YYEKEE (reference sequence). The CDR3 nucleotides read TGTGCCAGCAGCTTCCGCGGGCCTTCCTACAATGAGCAGTTCTTC. Amino acids: CASSFRGPSYNEQFF.

The chain couples TRBV3-1 (or the pseudogene TRBV3-2) to TRBJ2-4; D perhaps matches TRBD1 (5 bases). Germline V gene data show CDR1 as LGHDT and CDR2 as YNNKEL (reference sequence). This CDR3 has 17 residues. V lost 4 bases, J lost 0 bases, and 16 bases lay in between. The CDR3 protein is CASSPIRAGLAKNIQYF. DNA for the CDR3: TGTGCCAGCAGCCCCATCAGGGCAGGCTTAGCCAAAAACATTCAGTACTTC.

This chain links TRBV19 with TRBJ1-6; weak D call: TRBD1 (6 bases). Germline V gene lookup returns CDR1 LNHDA and CDR2 SQIVND (reference sequence). The CDR3 totals 16 residues. The germline V and J ends were trimmed by 6 bases and 5 bases, with 17 bases remaining between them. CDR3 DNA sequence: TGTGCCAGTAGACTTCGAGGGACACGAAATAATTCACCCCTCCACTTT. Residues: CASRLRGTRNNSPLHF.

V gene TRBV5-1 combines with J gene TRBJ2-2, with D unclear. CDR3 length: 17 amino acids. The germline V gene encodes CDR1 SGHRS and CDR2 YFSETQ. Trimming cost V 5 bases and J 1 base, with 18 bases left between them. The CDR3 sequence is CASRVETPILNTGELFF. The CDR3 region has the DNA TGCGCCAGCAGGGTTGAGACACCAATATTGAACACCGGGGAGCTGTTTTTT.

This chain joins TRBV11-1 and TRBJ2-3; D perhaps matches TRBD1 (7 bases). The CDR3 is made up of 16 amino acids. Germline V gives CDR1 SGHAT, CDR2 FQDESV (reference sequence). V lost 5 bases, J lost 2 bases, and 17 bases lay in between. Here the CDR3 DNA reads TGTGCCAGCAGCGGCTTACAGGGGAGGAACACAGATACGCAGTATTTT. Protein sequence: CASSGLQGRNTDTQYF.

This clone was observed a few times. The V gene is TRBV2, the J gene TRBJ1-2; no clear D. Trimming cost V 4 bases and J 2 bases, with 5 bases left between them. Looked up from germline, CDR1 is SNHLY and CDR2 is FYNNEI. There are 12 residues in the CDR3. The CDR3 spells CASSGENYGYTF. The DNA of the CDR3 is TGTGCCAGCAGTGGTGAGAACTATGGCTACACCTTC. Filled out from reference TRBV2 and TRBJ1-2, the complete variable domain reads EPEVTQTPSHQVTQMGQEVILRCVPISNHLYFYWYRQILGQKVEFLVSFYNNEISEKSEIFDDQFSVERPDGSNFTLKIRSTKLEDSAMYFCASSGENYGYTFGSGTRLTVV.

This chain connects TRBV28 to TRBJ2-3; 9 nucleotides line up with TRBD1. V dropped 2 bases and J dropped 2; count of bases not matched to a gene: 5. This CDR3 region has 16 residues. CDR1 and CDR2 (germline): MDHEN, SYDVKM. The CDR3 is CASSLPGQGHTDTQYF. As DNA, the CDR3 is TGTGCCAGCAGTTTACCGGGACAGGGACACACAGATACGCAGTATTTT.

V gene TRBV19 combines with J gene TRBJ1-2; 7 bases align to TRBD1. The CDR3 extends over 14 amino acids. Germline V gives CDR1 LNHDA, CDR2 SQIVND (reference sequence). Germline trimming cut 3 bases from V and 4 bases from J; bases unmatched to any gene: 5. CDR3 in DNA: TGTGCCAGTAGTATCAGGGGGTCTGGCTATGGCTACACCTTC. It specifies CASSIRGSGYGYTF.

This rearrangement joins TRBV24-1 to TRBJ1-1; a weak D match, TRBD1 (6 bases). Trimming removed 2 bases at V and 4 bases at J, with 16 bases between. CDR3 length: 16 amino acids. Germline CDR1 KGHDR, CDR2 SFDVKD. CDR3 sequence reads: CATSDSVLDRRTEAFF. In DNA, the CDR3 is TGTGCCACCAGTGATTCGGTCTTAGACAGGCGCACTGAAGCTTTCTTT.

This chain connects TRBV6-5 to TRBJ2-7; perhaps TRBD1 as D (6 bases). The CDR3 is 15 amino acids. Germline V gene lookup returns CDR1 MNHEY and CDR2 SVGAGI. The V end lost 2 bases, the J end lost 2 bases, and 13 bases lay between the germline ends. The CDR3 region has the DNA TGTGCCAGCAGTTACGGTTCGCAGGGGACCTACGAGCAGTACTTC. This gives the protein CASSYGSQGTYEQYF.

Only one count was recorded for this clone. V usage is TRBV29-1 and J usage is TRBJ2-3; 13 bases are shared with TRBD2. The CDR3 is 17 amino acids. The junction had 10 bases not matched to a gene; V was cut back by 4 bases and J by 3 bases. CDR1 is SQVTM and CDR2 is ANQGSEA in the germline V gene. The CDR3, as DNA: TGCAGCGTTGGCAGACTAGCGGGAGGTTGGGGTACAGATACGCAGTATTTT. Its protein is CSVGRLAGGWGTDTQYF.

V is TRBV15 and J is TRBJ1-2, with D tentatively TRBD1 (6 bases). The CDR3 totals 16 residues. V shed 3 bases and J shed 2 bases, with 16 bases lying between them. The germline CDR1 and CDR2 sequences are LNHNV and YYDKDF (reference sequence). The CDR3, as DNA: TGTGCCACCAGCAGGGGACATGAGGGGCCAAACTATGGCTACACCTTC. This encodes CATSRGHEGPNYGYTF.

This chain joins TRBV30 and TRBJ2-3; possible D gene TRBD2, 6 bases. This CDR3 spans 13 amino acids. Germline-derived CDR1 and CDR2 are GTSNPN and SVGIG (reference sequence). Trimming shortened V by 1 base and J by 5 bases, and 10 bases separated the two germline ends. The CDR3 here is CAWSGRLGDTQYF. The CDR3 DNA reads TGTGCCTGGAGTGGCCGACTAGGAGATACGCAGTATTTT.

In nucleotides, the CDR3 is TGTGCCAGCTGTTCCGGGACAGGGATGTGGGAGCAGTACTTC. It specifies CASCSGTGMWEQYF. This sequence joins TRBV6-5 and TRBJ2-7, with 9 bases identical to TRBD1. V lost 8 bases and J lost 7; bases outside the gene matches: 12. CDR3 length equals 14 residues. Germline loops: CDR1 MNHEY, CDR2 SVGAGI.

The chain is built from TRBV5-6 and TRBJ1-4; TRBD1 is a possible D gene (6 bases). The CDR3 covers 17 residues. Germline V gene sequence: CDR1 SGHDT, CDR2 YYEEEE. Between the trimmed V and J ends, which lost 0 bases and 1 base, there was a span of 13 bases. CDR3 DNA: TGTGCCAGCAGCTTGGCGCCAGGGGTGATAACTAATGAAAAACTGTTTTTT. Translation: CASSLAPGVITNEKLFF. Full variable domain (missing parts from reference TRBV5-6 and TRBJ1-4): DAGVTQSPTHLIKTRGQQVTLRCSPKSGHDTVSWYQQALGQGPQFIFQYYEEEERQRGNFPDRFSGHQFPNYSSELNVNALLLGDSALYLCASSLAPGVITNEKLFFGSGTQLSVL.

This rearrangement joins TRBV2 to TRBJ2-5; 12 bases map to TRBD2. Trimming cost V 6 bases and J 7 bases; bases outside gene matches: 9. The CDR3 is 15 residues long. Per the germline V gene, CDR1 is SNHLY and CDR2 is FYNNEI. CDR3 coding DNA: TGTGCCAGCAGCAAACTAGCGGGAGGTCTCGGGACCCAGTACTTC. Translated: CASSKLAGGLGTQYF.

The rearrangement links TRBV5-4 to TRBJ1-1; the D gene is possibly TRBD1 (5 bases). From germline, CDR1 is SGHNT and CDR2 YYREEE (reference sequence). V dropped 6 bases and J dropped 1 base, with 13 bases sitting between them. This CDR3 comprises 14 residues. CDR3 in amino acids: CASTEGLENTEAFF. The CDR3 DNA follows: TGTGCCAGCACCGAGGGACTTGAGAACACTGAAGCTTTCTTT.

The rearrangement joins TRBV7-2 to TRBJ1-6; 7 nucleotides match TRBD1. Per the germline V gene, CDR1 is SGHTA and CDR2 is FQGNSA. V gave up 2 bases and J gave up 9 bases; unmatched junction bases: 13. There are 17 residues in the CDR3. CDR3 DNA sequence: TGTGCCAGCAGCTTATCCTCCGCCGGACAGGCACTTTCACCCCTCCACTTT. Amino acid sequence: CASSLSSAGQALSPLHF. Together with reference TRBV7-2 and TRBJ1-6, the CDR3 gives the full variable domain: GAGVSQSPSNKVTEKGKDVELRCDPISGHTALYWYRQSLGQGLEFLIYFQGNSAPDKSGLPSDRFSAERTGGSVSTLTIQRTQQEDSAVYLCASSLSSAGQALSPLHFGNGTRLTVT.

This chain uses TRBV10-3 with TRBJ2-7, with 8 bases identical to TRBD2. In germline, CDR1 is ENHRY, CDR2 SYGVKD. CDR3 length: 13 amino acids. Germline trimming cut 10 bases from V and 5 bases from J; bases unmatched to any gene: 10. The CDR3 region has the DNA TGTGCCACGGCTCGGGGGGGTGCCAACGAGCAGTACTTC. Protein product: CATARGGANEQYF.

The chain combines TRBV5-1 with TRBJ2-2, with 9 bases aligning to TRBD2. The V and J ends lost 1 base and 6 bases, in that order; junction bases with no gene match: 7. The CDR3 spans 16 residues. From germline, CDR1 is SGHRS and CDR2 YFSETQ. This chain's CDR3 is CASSLFGGRAAGELFF. The CDR3 region has the DNA TGCGCCAGCAGCTTGTTTGGCGGGAGGGCCGCCGGGGAGCTGTTTTTT.

V is TRBV29-1 and J is TRBJ1-1; TRBD1 agrees at 9 bases. Germline V gene data show CDR1 as SQVTM and CDR2 as ANQGSEA. This CDR3 comprises 13 residues. J gave up 1 base and V 8 bases, and 5 bases lay outside the gene matches. The CDR3 protein is CSTWTGENTEAFF. Here the CDR3 DNA reads TGCAGCACGTGGACAGGGGAGAACACTGAAGCTTTCTTT.

This rearrangement joins TRBV11-3 to TRBJ2-7; 8 bases agree with TRBD1. CDR3 length equals 13 residues. V dropped 5 bases and J dropped 3; count of bases not matched to a gene: 3. The germline V gene encodes CDR1 SGHNT and CDR2 YENEEA. Here the CDR3 DNA reads TGTGCCAGCAGCGCAACAGGGGGCTACGAGCAGTACTTC. Translation gives CASSATGGYEQYF.

This chain uses TRBV19 with TRBJ1-4, with D unresolved. With 5 bases removed from V and 3 bases from J, the gap between germline ends came to 13 bases. The CDR3 extends over 15 amino acids. The germline CDR1 and CDR2 sequences are LNHDA and SQIVND (reference sequence). CDR3 sequence: CASSRAGAANEKLFF. The CDR3 DNA sequence: TGTGCCAGTAGTCGAGCCGGTGCTGCTAATGAAAAACTGTTTTTT.

The chain has TRBV4-1 and TRBJ1-2; D perhaps matches TRBD1 (6 bases). Germline V gene lookup returns CDR1 MGHRA and CDR2 YSYEKL. V was trimmed by 4 bases and J by 2 bases, leaving 20 bases between them. This CDR3 region has 17 residues. The CDR3 loop is CASSRVEGGSLNYGYTF. CDR3 DNA sequence: TGCGCCAGCAGCCGGGTTGAAGGGGGATCATTAAACTATGGCTACACCTTC.

This rearrangement joins TRBV3-1 (or the pseudogene TRBV3-2) to TRBJ2-7, with D possibly TRBD1 on 6 matching bases. This CDR3 has 15 residues. The germline gives CDR1 LGHDT, CDR2 YNNKEL (reference sequence). The V end lost 4 bases, the J end lost 7 bases, and 20 bases lay between the germline ends. The CDR3 here is CASSPTRQASGEQYF. The CDR3 region has the DNA TGTGCCAGCAGCCCCACCCGACAGGCTTCCGGGGAGCAGTACTTC.

This clone came up once. This chain links TRBV30 with TRBJ1-3; D is uncertain. Germline CDR1 is GTSNPN and CDR2 is SVGIG (reference sequence). This CDR3 contains 12 residues. V shed 2 bases and J shed 8 bases, with 10 bases lying between them. Written as DNA, the CDR3 is TGTGCCTGGAGTACAGAAGGATACACCATATATTTT. Protein: CAWSTEGYTIYF.

This CDR3 reads CASWTGASNQPQHF. As DNA, the CDR3 is TGTGCCAGCTGGACAGGGGCTAGCAATCAGCCCCAGCATTTT. V and J are TRBV6-5 and TRBJ1-5; 9 bases are shared with TRBD1. CDR1 is MNHEY and CDR2 is SVGAGI in the germline V gene. The CDR3 runs to 14 residues. V lost 8 bases to trimming and J lost 0 bases; unmatched junction nucleotides: 2.

In its sample, this clone was seen once. The chain couples TRBV27 to TRBJ1-1; 7 positions agree with TRBD1. Germline lookup yields CDR1 MNHEY and CDR2 SMNVEV (reference sequence). Losses at the gene ends were 5 bases for V and 0 bases for J; bases not matched to a gene: 3. The length of the CDR3 is 14 residues. CDR3 amino acids: CASSHGQVNTEAFF. Written as DNA, the CDR3 is TGTGCCAGCAGTCACGGACAGGTGAACACTGAAGCTTTCTTT.